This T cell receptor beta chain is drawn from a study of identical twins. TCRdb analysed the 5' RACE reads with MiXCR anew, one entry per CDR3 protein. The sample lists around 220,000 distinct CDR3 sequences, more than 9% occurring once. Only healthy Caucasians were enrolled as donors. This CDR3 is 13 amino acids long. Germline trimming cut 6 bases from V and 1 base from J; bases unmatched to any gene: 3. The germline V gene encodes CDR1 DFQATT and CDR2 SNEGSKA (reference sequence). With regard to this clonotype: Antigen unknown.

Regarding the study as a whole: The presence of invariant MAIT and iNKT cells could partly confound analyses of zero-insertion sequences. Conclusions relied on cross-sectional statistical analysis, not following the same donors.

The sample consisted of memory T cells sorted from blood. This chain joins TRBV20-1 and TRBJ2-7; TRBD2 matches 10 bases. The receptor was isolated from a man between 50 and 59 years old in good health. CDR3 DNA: TGCAGTGCACGGACTAGCGGTTCCTACGAGCAGTACTTC. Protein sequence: CSARTSGSYEQYF.